Included here is one T cell receptor beta chain sequence, with context. Its target is unknown. V lost 3 bases to trimming and J lost 2 bases, with 6 bases between them. The germline V gene encodes CDR1 SQVTM and CDR2 ANQGSEA. The CDR3 extends over 12 amino acids. This entry is derived from a study of T cell responses to AZD1222 COVID-19 vaccine. Study-level points and caveats: Vaccine-associated CD4 TCRs spanned spike, dominant at 160-218 and 743-854. After two AZD1222 doses, spike-specific TCR breadth and depth rose versus day 0. There were mostly white British donors and more females than males, and clonal diversity was possibly underestimated.

Second-dose intervals of approximately 4 or approximately 12 weeks were pooled. The data were produced by immunoSEQ multiplex PCR, yet TCRdb's version contains in-frame clones alone and is incomplete. The sample has nearly 110,000 clones, around nine tenths seen once. The chain combines TRBV29-1 with TRBJ2-3; D gene uncertain. This clonotype was sampled from an adult who received the AZD1222 COVID-19 vaccine. The sample consisted of peripheral blood, taken 28 days after the second AZD1222 dose. The CDR3 protein is CSVEGYTDTQYF. CDR3 nucleotides: TGCAGCGTTGAGGGCTACACAGATACGCAGTATTTT.